This T cell receptor beta chain is from a study of blood T cell repertoires in COVID-19 (dated by TCRdb to about 2020). Turning to the overall study: Samples from collaborators originated in the United States, Italy and Spain and spanned both the acute and convalescent phases of COVID-19. The samples were drawn from the first 160 participants of the ongoing ImmuneRACE study and from 950 to 1,500 subjects provided by 6 global collaborators. Deeply sampled blood TCRbeta repertoires from subjects exposed to, actively infected with, or recovered from COVID-19 were included in the dataset. The prospective study material was composed of cDNA or gDNA derived from T cells, B-cell-depleted T cells, or PBMCs. The repertoires were made available in a free public database intended to serve as a resource for research on the immune response to SARS-CoV-2. Where available, HLA class I and class II types were obtained from metadata supplied by the sample provider rather than from assay-based typing. The sample metadata nearly always contained a de-identified subject ID, COVID-19 status, age in years and sex. Broader findings and caveats from the paper: Clinical and demographic metadata were provided uncurated, with the amount varying by source and participant.

Whole blood was collected in K2EDTA tubes by collaborating institutions according to the institutions' own protocols. For TCRbeta analysis, collaborator samples were shipped as frozen whole blood, as isolated PBMCs, or as DNA extracted from either sample type. TCRbeta CDR3 regions were amplified from genomic DNA using the immunoSEQ Assay, a bias-controlled multiplex PCR. The authors' pipeline ran thus. Within the assay, amplification of reference gene primers was used to estimate how many nucleated cells each sample contained. To quantify the absolute abundance of each unique TCRbeta CDR3 rearrangement, sequence reads were collapsed and filtered. For each sample, productive Simpson clonality was calculated as the square root of Simpson's diversity index across productive rearrangements. TCRdb limited this immuneACCESS table to in-frame rearrangements with V and J called. A share of clones is missing; checked studies link under half to unresolved V genes, and the rest is unexplained. That table gives V, J and clone size, and the DNA gave D and trimming. The sample table holds roughly 200,000 clones, of which 85% were seen once. The leading ten clones occupy about 5% of the sample.

Note on this clone: The antigen it binds to is not known. The input lacks base qualities; no much larger clone sits a single base away.

The germline V gene (reference sequence) sets CDR1 to LNHDA and CDR2 to SQIVND. The cysteine opens and the phenylalanine closes a CDR3 of 15 amino acids. Left in the record is the CDR3 DNA by itself, 45 bases read in frame from the first base. At the junction V is shortened by 7 bases and J by 7 bases; bases outside the gene matches: 11. Rearrangement joined TRBV19 to TRBJ1-5; TRBD1 lines up with 9 middle nucleotides. The sequencing input was peripheral blood. This receptor was identified in an elderly woman with acute or convalescent COVID-19. The DNA sequence is TGTGCCAGTACCAACAGGGGGCTCGAAGGGCAGCCCCAGCATTTT. It translates as CASTNRGLEGQPQHF. The variable domain in full, with residues beyond the CDR3 obtained from the reference TRBV19 and TRBJ1-5 genes, is DGGITQSPKYLFRKEGQNVTLSCEQNLNHDAMYWYRQDPGQGLRLIYYSQIVNDFQKGDIAEGYSVSREKKESFPLTVTSAQKNPTAFYLCASTNRGLEGQPQHFGDGTRLSIL.